The clone carrying this T cell receptor beta chain was recorded at least ten times. Its target is not known. The entry originates in a study of identical twins. Trimming took 3 bases from V and 6 from J; bases not matched to a gene: 10. The CDR3 totals 17 residues. General study results and limits: Models predicted less out-of-frame TCR alpha sharing in monozygotic twins than was found. In beta out-of-frame sequences, the excess sharing between twins was weaker. Invariant populations such as MAIT and iNKT cells could partly muddle zero-insertion analyses.

cDNA carried unique molecular identifiers, and a universal primer site was added by template switching. MiXCR was run by TCRdb on the 5' RACE reads, yielding one entry per CDR3 protein. The profile shows about 210,000 distinct CDR3 sequences, 9.4% of them singletons. Sequenced material: memory (CD45RO+) T cells sorted from blood. This chain uses TRBV12-3 or TRBV12-4 with TRBJ2-1; 11 bases are shared with TRBD2. The TCR originated in a woman aged 18-35 years in good health. DNA for the CDR3: TGTGCCAGCAGTTTTGTTAGCGGGGGGGCTCGCAGCAATGAGCAGTTCTTC. As protein: CASSFVSGGARSNEQFF.